This TCR beta chain stems from a study of T cell repertoires and HLA-DP antigens. Background on the study: One stimulator alloantigen differed from self by one groove amino acid; the other by ten. Sorted CD137+CD4+ samples averaged approximately 0.2 ug DNA; pre-culture CD4+ samples, 900 to 1,500 ng.

The CDR3 has 10 amino acids. Germline loops: CDR1 DFQATT, CDR2 SNEGSKA (reference sequence). V lost 0 bases and J lost 14, with 7 bases in between. Deep-resolution sequencing targeted approximately 200,000 T cell genomes in pre-culture CD4+ samples. Profiling relied on immunoSEQ multiplex PCR, and the TCRdb table lists in-frame clones only, not all of them. The profile shows about 73,000 clones, roughly 77% of them singletons. As for this clone: The antigen remains undetermined.

Sequences were obtained from CD4+ T cells from PBMCs. V is TRBV20-1 and J is TRBJ1-4; tentatively, D is TRBD1 (6 bases). This receptor was obtained from a man aged 55-75 years in good health and CMV-seronegative. The CDR3 nucleotides are TGCAGTGCTAGAGATAGGGGGCTGTTTTTT. Residues: CSARDRGLFF.